Listed here is a single TCR beta chain. In this sample, this clone turned up many times. It lacks a known antigen. No base-level quality is on record; no much larger clone is a single base apart. The data are from a study of metastatic and nonmetastatic thyroid tumors (dated by TCRdb to between 2020 and 2021). About the investigation overall: Repertoires were compared across peripheral blood and tumor or nodule tissue samples from malignant and benign thyroid patients.

On the study overall, not on this receptor specifically: In both blood and tumor samples, TCR beta diversity was reported to be significantly higher in malignant tumors than in benign nodules.

No patient had received any treatment before thyroid surgery. The study retrospectively analysed patient clinical samples collected from about 2011 to 2018 using T-cell receptor beta sequencing. CDR1 and CDR2 are drawn from the germline V gene: MNHNS, SASEGT. The CDR3, cysteine through phenylalanine, is 12 amino acids long. Left in the record is the CDR3 DNA by itself, 36 bases read in frame from the first base. Deletion took 5 bases off V and 1 base off J, with a span of 5 bases between the germline ends. The library was prepared using PCR. For sequencing, an Illumina HiSeq 4000 was employed. High-throughput sequencing was used to profile the TCR beta-chain CDR3 region of every patient. Per the source publication's procedure: CDR3 differences across clinicopathological groups were used to build a classifier for discriminating distant-metastatic papillary thyroid cancer patients. Repertoire diversity was assessed with the Shannon index, and tumor-blood repertoire similarity with the Morisita-Horn index. TCRdb trimmed public reads at Q25 via fastp, called clones via MiXCR and kept in-frame beta chains. The V and J calls reflect TCRdb's pipeline rather than the authors' work. In all, the sample holds about 90,000 clones, and around 7.8% of those were seen once. Roughly 10% of the sample goes to the ten largest clones.

This TCR was sampled from a female donor with papillary thyroid cancer or a benign thyroid nodule (not recorded which). Some clones in this sample may be carry-over from other donors' samples. Recombination connected TRBV6-1 to TRBJ2-5; the D gene assignment is ambiguous. Sequenced input: blood. The nucleotide sequence is TGTGCCAGCAGTCCCGGCCAAGAGACCCAGTACTTC. The encoded protein is CASSPGQETQYF.